Below, 10 T cell receptor beta chains from the same sample are listed, as sequenced in a study of response to subunit inactivated influenza vaccine. TCRdb fed the RT-PCR reads into MiXCR, producing one record per CDR3 protein. The table lists about 800,000 distinct CDR3 sequences, around 20% of them singletons, with roughly 10% in the top ten. The material was PBMCs from blood, obtained roughly 5 days after vaccination. The source of these receptors is a man aged 50-60 years who received an inactivated influenza vaccine.

Ten or more counts support this clonotype. The chain joins TRBV2 to TRBJ2-1, with 10 bases that match TRBD1. V shed 3 bases, J shed 4 bases, and the junction held 3 bases outside the gene matches. The CDR3 loop spans 15 amino acids. Germline CDR1 reads SNHLY; CDR2 reads FYNNEI. This CDR3 is CASSERGQGYNEQFF. As DNA, the CDR3 is TGTGCCAGCAGTGAGAGGGGACAGGGGTACAATGAGCAGTTCTTC.

There are a few counts of this clonotype. This rearrangement joins TRBV4-2 to TRBJ2-5, with TRBD2 identical over 10 bases. J lost 5 bases, V lost 5 bases, and 8 bases had no gene match. Germline V gene data show CDR1 as LGHNA and CDR2 as YNFKEQ. The CDR3 consists of 15 residues. For the CDR3, the DNA is TGTGCCAGCAGCGAAAGACTAGCGGGTCTGGAGACCCAGTACTTC. This sequence encodes CASSERLAGLETQYF.

The CDR3 loop is CASSPMTGKFTEQYF. DNA of the CDR3: TGTGCCAGCAGTCCGATGACAGGCAAGTTCACCGAGCAGTACTTC. The chain employs TRBV6-2 or TRBV6-3 and TRBJ2-7, with D possibly matching TRBD1 (6 bases). V lost 5 bases, J lost 6 bases, and 20 bases lay in between. The CDR3 has 15 amino acids. Germline lookup yields CDR1 MNHEY and CDR2 SVGEGT.

The chain recombines TRBV15 with TRBJ1-1; 11 nucleotides agree with TRBD1. Germline V gives CDR1 LNHNV, CDR2 YYDKDF (reference sequence). Trimming took 2 bases from V and 7 from J; bases not matched to a gene: 9. This CDR3 contains 16 residues. The CDR3 sequence is CATSRTPGQGVDEAFF. CDR3 nucleotide sequence: TGTGCCACCAGCAGAACTCCGGGACAGGGGGTTGATGAAGCTTTCTTT.

The rearrangement joins TRBV10-3 to TRBJ2-3; 9 bases fit TRBD1. The CDR3 totals 16 residues. Germline loops: CDR1 ENHRY, CDR2 SYGVKD. With V trimmed by 5 bases and J by 2 bases, 8 bases remained unmatched. CDR3 bases: TGTGCCATCAGTCCGACCGGGACAGGGAACACAGATACGCAGTATTTT. Amino acids: CAISPTGTGNTDTQYF.

The J gene is TRBJ2-3, the V gene TRBV6-1; D ambiguous. Between the trimmed V and J ends, which lost 5 bases and 4 bases, there was a span of 13 bases. Germline assignment: CDR1 MNHNS and CDR2 SASEGT. There are 14 residues in the CDR3. Here the CDR3 DNA reads TGTGCCAGCAGTAATACCATCCCACCAGATACGCAGTATTTT. Its protein product is CASSNTIPPDTQYF.

The chain has TRBV10-3 and TRBJ2-7, with D maybe TRBD2 (5 bases). Per germline, CDR1 ENHRY and CDR2 SYGVKD. The V end was cut by 7 bases, the J end by 3 bases, with 16 bases between. CDR3 length: 14 amino acids. The CDR3 reads CAITRSADFYEQYF. CDR3 sequence (DNA): TGTGCCATCACCCGGTCAGCGGATTTCTACGAGCAGTACTTC.

The rearrangement links TRBV11-1 to TRBJ1-5; 8 bases fit TRBD1. CDR3 length equals 18 residues. Germline CDR1 SGHAT, CDR2 FQDESV (reference sequence). Trimming took 2 bases from V and 2 from J; bases not matched to a gene: 11. The CDR3 DNA is TGTGCCAGCAGCTTATCCTTATTAGAGACAGGGGGCAATCAGCCCCAGCATTTT. It codes for CASSLSLLETGGNQPQHF.

J is TRBJ2-7 and V is TRBV10-3, with D perhaps matching TRBD2 (6 bases). The V gene's germline CDR1 is ENHRY and CDR2 SYGVKD. The CDR3 is 13 residues long. Trimming left V 4 bases short and J 4 bases short, with 11 bases between. The CDR3 reads CAISAGGVYEQYF. CDR3 coding DNA: TGTGCCATCAGTGCCGGAGGGGTTTACGAGCAGTACTTC.

CDR3 loop: CSATSGSSYNEQFF. CDR3 sequence (DNA): TGCAGCGCCACTAGCGGGTCTTCCTACAATGAGCAGTTCTTC. The chain links TRBV29-1 to TRBJ2-1, with TRBD2 matching 9 bases. The CDR3 loop spans 14 amino acids. Per the germline V gene, CDR1 is SQVTM and CDR2 is ANQGSEA. V lost 7 bases and J lost 1; bases outside the gene matches: 5.